One sample yielded the 20 T cell receptor beta chains listed below, sequenced in a study of T cells after yellow fever vaccination. Each CDR3 protein is one row after TCRdb ran MiXCR on the 5' RACE reads. Of about 210,000 distinct CDR3 sequences in the sample, roughly 6.8% were seen once. The specimen was CD4+ T cells sorted from PBMCs, collected on the day of the yellow fever booster vaccination. All receptors derive from a man under 40 who received the YFV17D yellow fever vaccine.

This clonotype was detected ten times or more. The chain employs TRBV4-3 and TRBJ2-7, with D tentatively TRBD2 (6 bases). The CDR3 has 16 residues. Trimming shortened V by 4 bases and J by 0 bases, and 16 bases separated the two germline ends. Germline V gene sequence: CDR1 LGHNA, CDR2 YSLEER. The CDR3 sequence is CASSPQASAVSYEQYF. CDR3 DNA: TGCGCCAGCAGCCCCCAGGCTAGCGCAGTCTCCTACGAGCAGTACTTC.

This clonotype occurred many times. The chain is built from TRBV7-9 and TRBJ2-1; D remains ambiguous. V was shortened by 2 bases and J by 7 bases, with 15 bases between the two germline ends. The CDR3 consists of 15 residues. Germline CDR1 reads SEHNR; CDR2 reads FQNEAQ (reference sequence). CDR3 loop: CASSLRTGPRNEQFF. CDR3 bases: TGTGCCAGCAGCTTAAGAACCGGCCCACGGAATGAGCAGTTCTTC.

The chain joins TRBV19 to TRBJ2-3, with D possibly matching TRBD1 (5 bases). V lost 5 bases to trimming and J lost 4 bases, with 16 bases between them. The V gene's germline CDR1 is LNHDA and CDR2 SQIVND (reference sequence). The CDR3 has 15 amino acids. The CDR3 nucleotides read TGTGCCAGTAGTTCAGGGCCCCGTGATGCAGATACGCAGTATTTT. This sequence encodes CASSSGPRDADTQYF.

This clonotype was detected ten times or more. The rearrangement links TRBV6-5 to TRBJ1-1; the D gene is possibly TRBD1 (6 bases). Germline CDR1 is MNHEY and CDR2 is SVGAGI. The length of the CDR3 is 17 residues. Trimming stripped 2 bases from V and 1 base from J, with 17 bases between. CDR3 coding DNA: TGTGCCAGCAGTTACGTTATGACAGGCAGGGCGAACACTGAAGCTTTCTTT. Translating it yields CASSYVMTGRANTEAFF.

This clonotype was seen at least ten times. The CDR3 sequence is CASSRAGGTDTQYF. CDR3 bases: TGTGCCAGCAGCCGAGCGGGAGGGACAGATACGCAGTATTTT. V usage is TRBV7-7 and J usage is TRBJ2-3; 10 bases line up with TRBD2. The CDR3 is made up of 14 amino acids. CDR1 SSHAT and CDR2 FNYEAQ come from the germline V gene (reference sequence). The V and J ends lost 5 bases and 3 bases, in that order; junction bases with no gene match: 2.

The J gene is TRBJ2-2, the V gene TRBV7-3, with a tentative D call TRBD2 (5 bases). Germline CDR1 SGHTA, CDR2 FQGTGA. The CDR3 is 14 amino acids. The V and J ends lost 5 bases and 4 bases respectively, with 11 bases between them. The CDR3, as DNA: TGTGCCAGCAGCCCCGGGGAGAGCACCGGGGAGCTGTTTTTT. Protein product: CASSPGESTGELFF.

Ten or more counts support this clonotype. CDR3 protein: CASRQDSNEKLFF. As DNA, the CDR3 is TGTGCCAGCAGACAGGACAGTAATGAAAAACTGTTTTTT. The rearrangement joins TRBV12-3 or TRBV12-4 to TRBJ1-4; tentative D call: TRBD1 (6 bases). Trimming left V 6 bases short and J 4 bases short, with 9 bases between. The CDR3 extends over 13 amino acids.

V gene TRBV11-2 combines with J gene TRBJ2-1, with TRBD2 identical over 7 bases. V shed 0 bases, J shed 7 bases, and the junction held 15 bases outside the gene matches. From germline, CDR1 is SGHAT and CDR2 FQNNGV. This CDR3 is 18 amino acids long. The CDR3 bases are TGTGCCAGCAGCTTAGATCTTGCGGGACTACAAAGAAGGAATGAGCAGTTCTTC. Residues: CASSLDLAGLQRRNEQFF. The full variable domain, with the rest looked up from reference TRBV11-2 and TRBJ2-1, is EAGVAQSPRYKIIEKRQSVAFWCNPISGHATLYWYQQILGQGPKLLIQFQNNGVVDDSQLPKDRFSAERLKGVDSTLKIQPAKLEDSAVYLCASSLDLAGLQRRNEQFFGPGTRLTVL.

This clonotype came up many times. The chain has TRBV5-1 and TRBJ1-2, with TRBD1 identical over 10 bases. V lost 3 bases to trimming and J lost 6 bases; unmatched junction nucleotides: 5. The CDR3 has 14 residues. In germline, CDR1 is SGHRS, CDR2 YFSETQ. The CDR3 region is CASSSTGTGDGYTF. The CDR3 region has the DNA TGCGCCAGCAGCTCGACCGGGACAGGGGATGGCTACACCTTC.

This clonotype was counted ten times or more. The chain employs TRBV12-3 or TRBV12-4 and TRBJ1-5; D is undetermined. The V end lost 3 bases, the J end lost 6 bases, and 6 bases lay between the germline ends. This CDR3 has 12 amino acids. The CDR3 reads CASSLASQPQHF. The CDR3 DNA sequence: TGTGCCAGCAGTTTGGCCAGTCAGCCCCAGCATTTT.

Ten or more counts support this clonotype. The rearrangement uses TRBV16 and TRBJ2-2; D perhaps matches TRBD2 (5 bases). V lost 6 bases and J 3 bases, leaving 11 bases between the germline ends. Germline loops: CDR1 KGHSY, CDR2 FQNENV. This CDR3 comprises 14 residues. This CDR3 reads CASSPRADTGELFF. Written as DNA, the CDR3 is TGTGCCAGCAGTCCCAGAGCGGACACCGGGGAGCTGTTTTTT.

This clonotype was counted ten times or more. The chain is built from TRBV20-1 and TRBJ1-1, with D possibly being TRBD1 (5 bases). The CDR3 has 16 residues. Trimming took 5 bases from V and 2 from J, leaving 21 bases between them. Germline V lookup: CDR1 DFQATT, CDR2 SNEGSKA (reference sequence). CDR3 loop: CSAPDPRRGDNTEAFF. The CDR3 DNA is TGCAGTGCTCCAGACCCTCGTCGAGGGGATAACACTGAAGCTTTCTTT.

This clonotype was observed many times. This chain joins TRBV29-1 and TRBJ2-2, with TRBD1 matching over 11 bases. The junction had 2 bases not matched to a gene; V was cut back by 6 bases and J by 5 bases. CDR3 length: 13 amino acids. In germline, CDR1 is SQVTM, CDR2 ANQGSEA. The CDR3 nucleotides are TGCAGCGTGGGACAGGGGGAAACCGGGGAGCTGTTTTTT. It codes for CSVGQGETGELFF.

At least ten counts were recorded for this clonotype. The CDR3 DNA sequence: TGCGCCAGCAGCTTGGCGCCGGGCACGGAGACCCAGTACTTC. Protein: CASSLAPGTETQYF. V and J are TRBV5-1 and TRBJ2-5, with D unresolved. Trimming left V 0 bases short and J 5 bases short, with 11 bases between. The CDR3 covers 14 residues. The germline V gene has CDR1 SGHRS and CDR2 YFSETQ. The full variable domain, in which reference TRBV5-1 and TRBJ2-5 provide the parts outside the CDR3, is KAGVTQTPRYLIKTRGQQVTLSCSPISGHRSVSWYQQTPGQGLQFLFEYFSETQRNKGNFPGRFSGRQFSNSRSEMNVSTLELGDSALYLCASSLAPGTETQYFGPGTRLLVL.

This clonotype was counted a few times. The chain joins TRBV5-5 to TRBJ2-7; possible D gene TRBD1, 7 bases. V lost 0 bases to trimming and J lost 1 base, with 14 bases between them. CDR3 size: 16 residues. The germline CDR1 and CDR2 sequences are SGHKS and YYEKEE (reference sequence). CDR3 sequence (DNA): TGTGCCAGCAGCTTGGCTACAGGGGAGGTGTCCTACGAGCAGTACTTC. Translating gives CASSLATGEVSYEQYF.

This clonotype was counted between two and nine times. The chain links TRBV29-1 to TRBJ2-5; 7 nucleotides line up with TRBD2. The CDR3 extends over 13 amino acids. V lost 3 bases and J lost 4; bases outside the gene matches: 5. CDR1 and CDR2 (germline): SQVTM, ANQGSEA. The CDR3: CSVDGGGLETQYF. In DNA form, the CDR3 reads TGCAGCGTTGATGGGGGGGGTTTAGAGACCCAGTACTTC.

This clonotype has more than one count but fewer than ten. The chain couples TRBV7-2 to TRBJ2-1; 8 bases align to TRBD2. Germline assignment: CDR1 SGHTA and CDR2 FQGNSA. The CDR3 totals 16 residues. V gave up 4 bases and J gave up 0 bases; unmatched junction bases: 5. The CDR3 sequence is CASSSTSESSYNEQFF. CDR3 coding DNA: TGTGCCAGCAGCTCGACTAGCGAAAGCTCCTACAATGAGCAGTTCTTC. The full variable domain, in which reference TRBV7-2 and TRBJ2-1 provide the parts outside the CDR3, is GAGVSQSPSNKVTEKGKDVELRCDPISGHTALYWYRQSLGQGLEFLIYFQGNSAPDKSGLPSDRFSAERTGGSVSTLTIQRTQQEDSAVYLCASSSTSESSYNEQFFGPGTRLTVL.

A few counts support this clonotype. The V gene is TRBV7-2, the J gene TRBJ2-1, with 7 bases aligning to TRBD1. With 2 bases clipped from V and 4 bases from J, the junction kept 2 bases outside the gene matches. The CDR3 totals 14 residues. CDR1 and CDR2 (germline): SGHTA, FQGNSA. The CDR3 bases are TGTGCCAGCAGCTTATCGGGACAGTACAATGAGCAGTTCTTC. The encoded protein is CASSLSGQYNEQFF.

In this sample, this clonotype turned up many times. This rearrangement joins TRBV5-5 to TRBJ2-7; D is possibly TRBD2 (5 bases). The length of the CDR3 is 16 residues. Germline V gene lookup returns CDR1 SGHKS and CDR2 YYEKEE (reference sequence). Trimming took 1 base from V and 3 from J, leaving 17 bases between them. CDR3 in amino acids: CASSLLGSGVSYEQYF. In nucleotides, the CDR3 is TGTGCCAGCAGCTTGCTTGGATCCGGGGTGAGCTACGAGCAGTACTTC. Using reference TRBV5-5 and TRBJ2-7 for the parts outside the CDR3, the full variable domain is DAGVTQSPTHLIKTRGQQVTLRCSPISGHKSVSWYQQVLGQGPQFIFQYYEKEERGRGNFPDRFSARQFPNYSSELNVNALLLGDSALYLCASSLLGSGVSYEQYFGPGTRLTVT.

The chain is built from TRBV5-1 and TRBJ2-1; 9 bases are shared with TRBD2. CDR1 and CDR2 from the germline V gene are SGHRS and YFSETQ. The CDR3 has 16 residues. V lost 1 base, J lost 7 bases, and 9 bases stayed unmatched. CDR3 nucleotide sequence: TGCGCCAGCAGCTTGCGGGCGGGACTAGCTGATAATGAGCAGTTCTTC. Translated: CASSLRAGLADNEQFF.